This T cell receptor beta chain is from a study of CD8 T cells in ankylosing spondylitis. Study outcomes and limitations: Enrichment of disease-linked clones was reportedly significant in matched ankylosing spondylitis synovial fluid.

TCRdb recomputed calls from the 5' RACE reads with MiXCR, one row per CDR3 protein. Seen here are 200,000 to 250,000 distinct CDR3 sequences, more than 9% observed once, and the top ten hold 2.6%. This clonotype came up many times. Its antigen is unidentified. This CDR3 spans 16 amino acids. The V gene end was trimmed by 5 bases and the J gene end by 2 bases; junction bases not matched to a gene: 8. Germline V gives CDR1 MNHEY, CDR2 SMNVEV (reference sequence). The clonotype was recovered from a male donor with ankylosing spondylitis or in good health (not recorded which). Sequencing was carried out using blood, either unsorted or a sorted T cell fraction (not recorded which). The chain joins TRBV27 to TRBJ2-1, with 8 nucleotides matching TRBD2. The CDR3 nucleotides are TGTGCCAGCAGTCCAACAGCGACTAGCGCCTACAATGAGCAGTTCTTC. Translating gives CASSPTATSAYNEQFF.